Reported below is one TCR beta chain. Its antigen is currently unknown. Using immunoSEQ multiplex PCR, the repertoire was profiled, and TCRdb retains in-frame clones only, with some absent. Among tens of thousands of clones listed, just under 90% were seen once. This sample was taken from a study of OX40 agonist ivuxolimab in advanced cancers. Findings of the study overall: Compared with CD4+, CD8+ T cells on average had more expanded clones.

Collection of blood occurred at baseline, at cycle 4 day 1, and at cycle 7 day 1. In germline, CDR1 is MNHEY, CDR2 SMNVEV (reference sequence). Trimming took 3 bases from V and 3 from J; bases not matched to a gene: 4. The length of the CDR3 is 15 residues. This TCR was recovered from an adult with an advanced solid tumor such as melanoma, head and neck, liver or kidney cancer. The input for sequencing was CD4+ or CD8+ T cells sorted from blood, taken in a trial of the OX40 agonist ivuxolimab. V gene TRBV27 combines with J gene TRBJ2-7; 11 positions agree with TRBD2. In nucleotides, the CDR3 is TGTGCCAGCAGTTTCTCTAGCGGGAGGCACTACGAGCAGTACTTC. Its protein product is CASSFSSGRHYEQYF.